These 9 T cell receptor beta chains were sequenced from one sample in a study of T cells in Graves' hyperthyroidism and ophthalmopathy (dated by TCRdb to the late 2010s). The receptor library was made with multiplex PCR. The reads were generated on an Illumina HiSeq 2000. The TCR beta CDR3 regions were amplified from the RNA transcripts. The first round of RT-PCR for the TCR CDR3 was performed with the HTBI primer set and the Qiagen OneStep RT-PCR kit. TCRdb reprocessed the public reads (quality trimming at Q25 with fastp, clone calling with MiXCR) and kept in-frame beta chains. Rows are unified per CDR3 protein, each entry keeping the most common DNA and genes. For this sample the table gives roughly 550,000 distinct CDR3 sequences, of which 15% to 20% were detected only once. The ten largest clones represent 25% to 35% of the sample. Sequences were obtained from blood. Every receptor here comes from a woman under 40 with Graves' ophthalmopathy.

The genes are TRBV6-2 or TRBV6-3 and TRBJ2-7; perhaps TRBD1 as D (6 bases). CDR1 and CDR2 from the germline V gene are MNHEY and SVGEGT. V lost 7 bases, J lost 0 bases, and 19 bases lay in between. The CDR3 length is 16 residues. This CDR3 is CASTTRTAMSSYEQYF. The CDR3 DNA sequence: TGTGCCAGCACTACCCGGACAGCAATGAGCTCCTACGAGCAGTACTTC.

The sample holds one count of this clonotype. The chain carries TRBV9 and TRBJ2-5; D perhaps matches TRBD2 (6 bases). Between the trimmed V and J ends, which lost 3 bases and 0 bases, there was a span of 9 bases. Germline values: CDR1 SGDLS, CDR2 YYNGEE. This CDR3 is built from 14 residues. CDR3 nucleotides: TGTGCCAGCAGCGGTGGGGAGGACCAAGAGACCCAGTACTTC. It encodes CASSGGEDQETQYF.

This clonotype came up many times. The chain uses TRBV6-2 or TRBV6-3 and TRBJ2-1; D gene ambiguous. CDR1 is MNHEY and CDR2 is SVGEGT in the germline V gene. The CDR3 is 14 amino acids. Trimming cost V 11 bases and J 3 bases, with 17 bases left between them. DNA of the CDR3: TGTGCCTGCCTTTTAGCAGACTTCTACAATGAGCAGTTCTTC. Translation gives CACLLADFYNEQFF.

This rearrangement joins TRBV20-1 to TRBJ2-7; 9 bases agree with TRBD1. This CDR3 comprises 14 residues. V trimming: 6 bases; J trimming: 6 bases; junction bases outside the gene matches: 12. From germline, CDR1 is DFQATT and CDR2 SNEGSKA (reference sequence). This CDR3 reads CSAGGQGKGGEQYF. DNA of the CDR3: TGCAGTGCGGGGGGACAGGGTAAAGGGGGCGAGCAGTACTTC.

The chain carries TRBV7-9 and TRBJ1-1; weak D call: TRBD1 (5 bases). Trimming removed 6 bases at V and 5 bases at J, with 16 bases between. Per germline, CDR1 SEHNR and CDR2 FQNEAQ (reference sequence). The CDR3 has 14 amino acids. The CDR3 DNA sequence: TGTGCCAGCAGAGCCGCGGGGGGACTAACTGAAGCTTTCTTT. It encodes CASRAAGGLTEAFF.

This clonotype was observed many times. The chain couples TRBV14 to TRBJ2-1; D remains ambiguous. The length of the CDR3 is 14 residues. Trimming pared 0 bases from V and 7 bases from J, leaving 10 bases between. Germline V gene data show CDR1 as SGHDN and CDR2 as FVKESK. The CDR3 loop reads CASSQDLAVNEQFF. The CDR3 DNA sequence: TGTGCCAGCAGCCAAGATCTTGCAGTTAATGAGCAGTTCTTC.

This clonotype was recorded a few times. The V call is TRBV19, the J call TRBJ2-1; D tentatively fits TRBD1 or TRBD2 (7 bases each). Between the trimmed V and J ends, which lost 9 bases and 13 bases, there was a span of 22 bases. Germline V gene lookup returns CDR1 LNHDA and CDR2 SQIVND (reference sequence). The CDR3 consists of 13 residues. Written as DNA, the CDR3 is TGTGCCAGCATTCAGCCGGAGGGAGGGGGCCAGTTCTTC. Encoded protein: CASIQPEGGGQFF.

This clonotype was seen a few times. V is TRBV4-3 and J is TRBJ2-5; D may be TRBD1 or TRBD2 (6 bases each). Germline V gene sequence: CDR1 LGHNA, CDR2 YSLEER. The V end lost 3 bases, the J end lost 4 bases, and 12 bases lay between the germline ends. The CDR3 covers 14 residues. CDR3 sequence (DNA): TGCGCCAGCAGCCACCTGAGGGGGGCAGAGACCCAGTACTTC. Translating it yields CASSHLRGAETQYF.

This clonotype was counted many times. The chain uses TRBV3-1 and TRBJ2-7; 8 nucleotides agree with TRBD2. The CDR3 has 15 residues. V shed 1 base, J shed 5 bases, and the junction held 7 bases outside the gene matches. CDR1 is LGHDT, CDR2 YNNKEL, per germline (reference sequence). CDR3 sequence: CASSQVSGGLHEQYF. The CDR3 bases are TGTGCCAGCAGCCAAGTGAGCGGGGGTCTCCACGAGCAGTACTTC.